These T cell receptor beta chains were read from a single sample in a study of T cells in Graves' hyperthyroidism and ophthalmopathy. Each CDR3 protein is one row after TCRdb ran MiXCR on the multiplex PCR reads. Among fewer than 400,000 distinct CDR3 sequences listed, more than 13% were seen once. The specimen sequenced was blood. The origin of the receptors is a man in his fifties with Graves' ophthalmopathy. The CDR3 runs from the conserved cysteine through the conserved F or W. D genes are given only for firm matches. Expanded clones are given a class, and other clones once, few, many or no size at all.

j_call: TRBJ1-6
clone_size: NA
v_call: TRBV27
d_call: NA
cdr3_aa: CASSLFDRENSPLHF
cdr3_nt: TGTGCCAGCAGTTTATTTGACAGAGAAAATTCACCCCTCCACTTT

j_call: TRBJ2-1
clone_size: many
v_call: TRBV30
d_call: TRBD2
cdr3_aa: CAWSVLSGSNEQFF
cdr3_nt: TGTGCCTGGAGTGTATTGAGCGGGAGCAATGAGCAGTTCTTC

j_call: TRBJ1-2
clone_size: few
v_call: TRBV11-2
d_call: NA
cdr3_aa: CASSLDRANYGYIF
cdr3_nt: TGTGCCAGCAGCCTGGACAGAGCTAACTATGGCTACATCTTC

j_call: TRBJ2-7
clone_size: NA
v_call: TRBV9
d_call: NA
cdr3_aa: CASSVGVTGYEQYF
cdr3_nt: TGTGCCAGCAGCGTAGGGGTCACAGGGTACGAGCAGTACTTC

j_call: TRBJ2-7
clone_size: many
v_call: TRBV18
d_call: TRBD1
cdr3_aa: CASSRDRQYEQYF
cdr3_nt: TGTGCCAGCTCACGGGACAGACAATACGAGCAGTACTTC

j_call: TRBJ2-4
clone_size: many
v_call: TRBV30
d_call: NA
cdr3_aa: CAWGSEGTKNIQYF
cdr3_nt: TGTGCCTGGGGCTCCGAAGGGACCAAAAACATTCAGTACTTC

j_call: TRBJ2-5
clone_size: many
v_call: TRBV30
d_call: TRBD2
cdr3_aa: CACLKDAREGPETQYF
cdr3_nt: TGTGCCTGCCTCAAAGACGCCCGGGAGGGCCCAGAGACCCAGTACTTC

j_call: TRBJ2-1
clone_size: many
v_call: TRBV13
d_call: NA
cdr3_aa: CASSTSTPALSGEAYNEQFF
cdr3_nt: TGTGCCAGCAGCACTAGTACTCCGGCCCTTTCTGGTGAAGCCTACAATGAGCAGTTCTTC

j_call: TRBJ2-6
clone_size: NA
v_call: TRBV7-9
d_call: TRBD2
cdr3_aa: CASSRTSGSSGANVLTF
cdr3_nt: TGTGCCAGCAGCCGGACTAGCGGGAGTTCTGGGGCCAACGTCCTGACTTTC

j_call: TRBJ2-5
clone_size: NA
v_call: TRBV29-1
d_call: NA
cdr3_aa: CSVQDNWETQYF
cdr3_nt: TGCAGCGTGCAGGACAACTGGGAGACCCAGTACTTC

j_call: TRBJ1-2
clone_size: NA
v_call: TRBV24-1
d_call: NA
cdr3_aa: CATSDNRAGYTF
cdr3_nt: TGTGCCACCAGTGATAACAGGGCTGGCTACACCTTC

j_call: TRBJ1-1
clone_size: many
v_call: TRBV5-1
d_call: TRBD1
cdr3_aa: CASSEGTGRAEAFF
cdr3_nt: TGCGCCAGCAGCGAGGGGACAGGGAGGGCTGAAGCTTTCTTT

j_call: TRBJ1-6
clone_size: few
v_call: TRBV6-2/TRBV6-3
d_call: NA
cdr3_aa: CASSYGNSPLHF
cdr3_nt: TGTGCCAGCAGTTACGGGAATTCACCCCTCCACTTT

j_call: TRBJ1-3
clone_size: many
v_call: TRBV6-5
d_call: NA
cdr3_aa: CASSYRGVYDGNTIYF
cdr3_nt: TGTGCCAGCAGTTATCGGGGGGTCTATGATGGAAACACCATATATTTT

j_call: TRBJ1-1
clone_size: many
v_call: TRBV18
d_call: TRBD1
cdr3_aa: CASSPGTANTEAFF
cdr3_nt: TGTGCCAGCAGCCCGGGGACAGCGAACACTGAAGCTTTCTTT

j_call: TRBJ2-3
clone_size: many
v_call: TRBV2
d_call: TRBD2
cdr3_aa: CASSRIAGGRTDTQYF
cdr3_nt: TGTGCCAGCAGTCGAATAGCGGGAGGGAGGACAGATACGCAGTATTTT

j_call: TRBJ2-7
clone_size: few
v_call: TRBV18
d_call: NA
cdr3_aa: CASSPRADSYEQYF
cdr3_nt: TGTGCCAGCTCACCACGGGCAGACTCCTACGAGCAGTACTTC

j_call: TRBJ1-2
clone_size: many
v_call: TRBV28
d_call: TRBD1
cdr3_aa: CASTPGQGNYGYTF
cdr3_nt: TGTGCCAGCACCCCGGGACAGGGAAACTATGGCTACACCTTC

j_call: TRBJ2-4
clone_size: NA
v_call: TRBV28
d_call: NA
cdr3_aa: CASSFRELAKNIQYF
cdr3_nt: TGTGCCAGCAGTTTCCGGGAACTAGCCAAAAACATTCAGTACTTC

j_call: TRBJ2-5
clone_size: many
v_call: TRBV10-3
d_call: NA
cdr3_aa: CAISIKETQYF
cdr3_nt: TGTGCCATCAGTATTAAAGAGACCCAGTACTTC

j_call: TRBJ1-2
clone_size: many
v_call: TRBV6-1
d_call: NA
cdr3_aa: CASSRTGTHYGYTF
cdr3_nt: TGTGCCAGCAGTCGGACCGGGACACACTATGGCTACACCTTC

j_call: TRBJ1-5
clone_size: NA
v_call: TRBV10-3
d_call: NA
cdr3_aa: CAISESDLGYSNQPQHF
cdr3_nt: TGTGCCATCAGTGAGTCGGATCTGGGCTATAGCAATCAGCCCCAGCATTTT

j_call: TRBJ2-1
clone_size: NA
v_call: TRBV29-1
d_call: TRBD2
cdr3_aa: CSVDYRQGLAGNNEQFF
cdr3_nt: TGCAGCGTTGACTACCGTCAGGGACTAGCGGGAAACAATGAGCAGTTCTTC

j_call: TRBJ2-5
clone_size: NA
v_call: TRBV9
d_call: NA
cdr3_aa: CASSAFQDQETQYF
cdr3_nt: TGTGCCAGCAGCGCCTTCCAGGATCAAGAGACCCAGTACTTC

j_call: TRBJ2-7
clone_size: many
v_call: TRBV3-1
d_call: TRBD2
cdr3_aa: CASSQDSSGRVEQYF
cdr3_nt: TGTGCCAGCAGCCAAGATTCTAGCGGGAGGGTCGAGCAGTACTTC

j_call: TRBJ2-1
clone_size: once
v_call: TRBV4-2
d_call: TRBD2
cdr3_aa: CASSQDLAGGRYNEQFF
cdr3_nt: TGTGCCAGCAGCCAAGACCTAGCGGGGGGGAGGTACAATGAGCAGTTCTTC

j_call: TRBJ1-5
clone_size: NA
v_call: TRBV4-1
d_call: NA
cdr3_aa: CASSQEGTGSQPQHF
cdr3_nt: TGCGCCAGCAGCCAAGAAGGTACAGGGAGTCAGCCCCAGCATTTT

j_call: TRBJ2-5
clone_size: NA
v_call: TRBV5-1
d_call: TRBD1
cdr3_aa: CASSLNDRGETQYF
cdr3_nt: TGCGCCAGCAGCTTGAATGACAGGGGGGAGACCCAGTACTTC

j_call: TRBJ2-7
clone_size: NA
v_call: TRBV20-1
d_call: NA
cdr3_aa: CSARASAGSAYEQYF
cdr3_nt: TGCAGTGCTAGAGCCTCGGCAGGGTCGGCCTACGAGCAGTACTTC

j_call: TRBJ2-3
clone_size: NA
v_call: TRBV6-1
d_call: TRBD1
cdr3_aa: CASRPRRGPTDTQYF
cdr3_nt: TGTGCCAGCAGACCCCGCAGGGGGCCCACAGATACGCAGTATTTT

j_call: TRBJ2-1
clone_size: NA
v_call: TRBV30
d_call: NA
cdr3_aa: CAWSSSPLYNEQFF
cdr3_nt: TGTGCCTGGAGTTCTAGCCCCCTTTACAATGAGCAGTTCTTC

j_call: TRBJ1-1
clone_size: many
v_call: TRBV28
d_call: NA
cdr3_aa: CASSLRTPLYLAFF
cdr3_nt: TGTGCCAGCAGTTTAAGGACCCCCTTATACTTAGCCTTCTTT

j_call: TRBJ2-6
clone_size: many
v_call: TRBV29-1
d_call: TRBD1
cdr3_aa: CSVEQGASGANVLTF
cdr3_nt: TGCAGCGTTGAGCAGGGGGCCTCTGGGGCCAACGTCCTGACTTTC

j_call: TRBJ2-6
clone_size: many
v_call: TRBV7-2
d_call: NA
cdr3_aa: CASSLSGGSGANVLTF
cdr3_nt: TGTGCCAGCAGCTTATCTGGGGGATCCGGGGCCAACGTCCTGACTTTC

j_call: TRBJ2-7
clone_size: many
v_call: TRBV5-1
d_call: NA
cdr3_aa: CASSFSGHEHEQYF
cdr3_nt: TGCGCCAGCAGCTTCTCGGGACACGAGCACGAGCAGTACTTC

j_call: TRBJ1-1
clone_size: few
v_call: TRBV20-1
d_call: TRBD1
cdr3_aa: CSARRDSGDSEAFF
cdr3_nt: TGCAGTGCTAGAAGGGACAGTGGGGATTCTGAAGCTTTCTTT

j_call: TRBJ2-1
clone_size: many
v_call: TRBV11-3
d_call: NA
cdr3_aa: CASSYAGGVVNEQFF
cdr3_nt: TGTGCCAGCAGTTATGCTGGGGGTGTTGTCAATGAGCAGTTCTTC

j_call: TRBJ2-1
clone_size: once
v_call: TRBV30
d_call: NA
cdr3_aa: CAWTRPGAYNEQFF
cdr3_nt: TGTGCCTGGACCCGGCCAGGGGCTTACAATGAGCAGTTCTTC

j_call: TRBJ2-1
clone_size: NA
v_call: TRBV11-3
d_call: NA
cdr3_aa: CASLGGPTPHEQFF
cdr3_nt: TGTGCCAGCCTTGGAGGGCCGACACCACATGAGCAGTTCTTC

j_call: TRBJ1-5
clone_size: few
v_call: TRBV24-1
d_call: NA
cdr3_aa: CATSRGSNQPQHF
cdr3_nt: TGTGCCACCAGTCGCGGTAGCAATCAGCCCCAGCATTTT

j_call: TRBJ2-1
clone_size: NA
v_call: TRBV7-2
d_call: TRBD1
cdr3_aa: CASSSWRDRGNEQFF
cdr3_nt: TGTGCCAGCAGCTCCTGGCGGGACAGGGGTAATGAGCAGTTCTTC

j_call: TRBJ2-5
clone_size: many
v_call: TRBV28
d_call: NA
cdr3_aa: CASSFQGRETQYF
cdr3_nt: TGTGCCAGCAGTTTCCAGGGACGGGAGACCCAGTACTTC